This T cell receptor (beta chain) is drawn from a study of T cell responses to AZD1222 COVID-19 vaccine. Sequencing used immunoSEQ multiplex PCR; TCRdb keeps in-frame clones, though not all of them. Counted here are about 140,000 clones, around 90% occurring once; the ten biggest clones make up roughly 3%. Germline V gene data show CDR1 as LGHNA and CDR2 as YNFKEQ. The CDR3 extends over 21 amino acids. V lost 2 bases and J lost 0; bases outside the gene matches: 13. Study-wide results and limits: Targeting of unmutated variant regions was reportedly seen in nearly half of spike-specific TCRs.

This clone came up once. Its antigen is undetermined. The receptor's source is an adult in good health. This sequence joins TRBV4-2 and TRBJ2-3; TRBD2 matches at 14 bases. Sequenced material: peripheral blood, taken on day 0 of AZD1222 vaccination. The CDR3 reads CASSQLSGTSGSPTSTDTQYF. The CDR3 DNA is TGTGCCAGCAGCCAATTGTCCGGGACTAGCGGGAGCCCGACTAGCACAGATACGCAGTATTTT.